This T cell receptor beta chain appears in the sequencing data of a study of blood T cell repertoires in COVID-19 (TCRdb year 2020). About the investigation overall: Samples covering the acute and convalescent phases of COVID-19 were provided by collaborators in the United States, Italy and Spain. The material from the prospective study consisted of cDNA or gDNA derived from T cells, B-cell-depleted T cells, or PBMCs. Deeply sampled blood TCRbeta repertoires from subjects exposed to, actively infected with, or recovered from COVID-19 were included in the dataset. The repertoires were released in a freely available public database meant as a resource for research on the immune response to SARS-CoV-2. Samples were obtained from the ongoing ImmuneRACE study (first 160 participants) and from about 1,300 subjects provided by 6 global collaborators. Nearly every sample came with metadata listing a de-identified subject ID, COVID-19 status, age in years and sex. HLA class I and class II types, where available, came from metadata supplied by the sample provider rather than from assay-based typing.

A remark on this clone: Its antigen is still unknown. There are no base qualities to consult, and no much larger clone falls within one base.

The immunoSEQ Assay, a bias-controlled multiplex PCR, was used to amplify TCRbeta CDR3 regions from genomic DNA. In the paper's pipeline: The number of nucleated cells in each sample was estimated by amplification of reference gene primers within the assay. To quantify the absolute abundance of each unique TCRbeta CDR3 rearrangement, sequence reads were collapsed and filtered. For each sample, productive Simpson clonality was calculated as the square root of Simpson's diversity index across productive rearrangements. TCRdb provides this immuneACCESS table in a form limited to in-frame rearrangements. Some clones are lacking; in checked studies, under half of them reflect an unresolved V gene, and why the rest are absent is not known. That table furnishes V, J and clone size, whereas the DNA furnished D and trimming. The sample records a few hundred thousand clones, roughly 85% of which are singletons. The ten biggest clones cover 3.5% to 4.5% of the sample.

The research as a whole found: The quantity of clinical and demographic metadata differed by source and by participant and was supplied without curation.

In the prospective study, participants were about 18 to 95 years old, resided in fewer than 25 geographic areas of the United States, and were enrolled through a virtual design. Cohort assignment in the prospective study relied on participant-reported clinical history from a screening survey and a study questionnaire. In the prospective study, mobile phlebotomists collected whole blood, serum and a nasopharyngeal or oropharyngeal swab from each participant. Participants in the prospective study had the option to provide additional blood draws and questionnaires over a roughly two-month period. Prospective study blood samples were shipped either frozen or at room temperature before DNA extraction. The junction shows trimming of 5 bases on V and 0 bases on J, plus 11 bases between the germline ends. Reading the germline V gene gives CDR1 MDHEN and CDR2 SYDVKM. Spanning cysteine to phenylalanine, the CDR3 consists of 15 amino acids. The read is trimmed to its CDR3 DNA, 45 bases read in frame from base 1.

The sequence came from a woman aged 40 to 55 with acute COVID-19. In this chain, TRBV28 is recombined with TRBJ2-4; D gene: possibly TRBD2, on 5 matching bases. The sequenced sample was PBMCs or T cells enriched from blood (not recorded which). The nucleotide sequence reads as follows: TGTGCCAGCAGTCCCGACTACCTAGCCAAAAACATTCAGTACTTC. Its coded protein is CASSPDYLAKNIQYF.